This T cell receptor beta chain is drawn from a study of T cell repertoires in cytomegalovirus infection. For the study at large: In public TCR beta signatures, there were indications of both CMV infection and matching HLA type.

Note on this clonotype: Its matching antigen is unknown.

In TCRdb, the reads were re-called with MiXCR into one record per CDR3 protein. Of hundreds of thousands of distinct CDR3 sequences in the sample, approximately 24% were seen once. Broader study findings: It was HLA-C-restricted CMV-specific TCR beta clonotypes that dominated the response ex vivo. Cumulative public TCR beta family frequency identified carriers of CMV plus the relevant HLA.

Germline V CDR1 and CDR2: LNHNV, YYDKDF (reference sequence). The junction had 7 bases not matched to a gene; V was cut back by 4 bases and J by 4 bases. The CDR3 runs to 16 residues. This chain links TRBV15 with TRBJ2-2, with 9 bases identical to TRBD1. This clonotype was sampled from a human donor in good health (CMV status not recorded). Some clones in this sample may be carry-over from other donors' samples. Material: CD8+ T cells from PBMCs. The CDR3 loop reads CATSTEQGAVTGELFF. CDR3 coding DNA: TGTGCCACCAGCACAGAACAGGGGGCGGTCACCGGGGAGCTGTTTTTT.